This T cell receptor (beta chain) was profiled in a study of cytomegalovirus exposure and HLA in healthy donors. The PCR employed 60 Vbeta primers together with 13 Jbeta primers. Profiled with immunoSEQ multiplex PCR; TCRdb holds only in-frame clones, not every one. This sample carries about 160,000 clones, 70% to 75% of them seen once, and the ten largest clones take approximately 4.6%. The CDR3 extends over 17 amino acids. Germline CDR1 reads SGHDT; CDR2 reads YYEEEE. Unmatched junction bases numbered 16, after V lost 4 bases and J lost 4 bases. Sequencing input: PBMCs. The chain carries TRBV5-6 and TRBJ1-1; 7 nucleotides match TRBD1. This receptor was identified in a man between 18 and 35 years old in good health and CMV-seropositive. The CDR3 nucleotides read TGTGCCAGCAGCCCGGGGGTGAGGGGGCTGGCGAGCACTGAAGCTTTCTTT. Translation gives CASSPGVRGLASTEAFF.